This TCR beta chain appears in the sequencing data of a study of cytomegalovirus exposure and HLA in healthy donors. Vbeta (60) and Jbeta (13) primers were used in the PCR. TCRdb's copy holds only in-frame clones and misses some; the assay was immunoSEQ multiplex PCR. Of approximately 140,000 clones in the sample, approximately 71% are singletons; the top ten hold approximately 0.86%. General study findings and limits: Per a later analysis, 18,000 or so TCR beta sequences showed association with HLA alleles at 0.05 false discovery rate. By HLA locus, TCR association rates varied in a later analysis, with DRB1 showing the most and HLA-C the fewest. Reportedly, fewer N-insertions than the approximately 610-donor mean appeared in an Asian-associated ancestry cluster in a later analysis.

It was healthy bone marrow donors who served as donors. The CDR3 extends over 19 amino acids. Turning to this clone: Its antigen is unidentified.

The chain carries TRBV21-1 and TRBJ1-1; the table's D call of TRBD1 was not tested on the DNA. TRBV21-1 is recorded as a pseudogene. The sequenced material came from PBMCs. This clonotype was sampled from a woman aged 60-75 years in good health and CMV-seronegative. This CDR3 reads CASSKSADRDLLMNTEAFF. The CDR3 nucleotides read TGTGCCAGCAGCAAAAGCGCTGACAGGGATTTACTCATGAACACTGAAGCTTTCTTT.